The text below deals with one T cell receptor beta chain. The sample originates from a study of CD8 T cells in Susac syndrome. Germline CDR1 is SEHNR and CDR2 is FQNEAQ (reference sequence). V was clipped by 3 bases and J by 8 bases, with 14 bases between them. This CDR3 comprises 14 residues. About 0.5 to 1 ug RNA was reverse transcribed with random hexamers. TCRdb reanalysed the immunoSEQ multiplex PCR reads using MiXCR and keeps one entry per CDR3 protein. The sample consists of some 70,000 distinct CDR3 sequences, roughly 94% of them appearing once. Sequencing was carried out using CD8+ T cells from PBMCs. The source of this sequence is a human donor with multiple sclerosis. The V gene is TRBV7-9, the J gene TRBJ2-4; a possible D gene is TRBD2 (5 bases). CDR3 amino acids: CASSLYRESDIQYF. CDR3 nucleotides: TGTGCCAGCAGCTTGTATAGGGAGAGTGACATTCAGTACTTC. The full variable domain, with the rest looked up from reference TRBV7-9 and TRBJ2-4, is DTGVSQNPRHKITKRGQNVTFRCDPISEHNRLYWYRQTLGQGPEFLTYFQNEAQLEKSRLLSDRFSAERPKGSFSTLEIQRTEQGDSAMYLCASSLYRESDIQYFGAGTRLSVL.